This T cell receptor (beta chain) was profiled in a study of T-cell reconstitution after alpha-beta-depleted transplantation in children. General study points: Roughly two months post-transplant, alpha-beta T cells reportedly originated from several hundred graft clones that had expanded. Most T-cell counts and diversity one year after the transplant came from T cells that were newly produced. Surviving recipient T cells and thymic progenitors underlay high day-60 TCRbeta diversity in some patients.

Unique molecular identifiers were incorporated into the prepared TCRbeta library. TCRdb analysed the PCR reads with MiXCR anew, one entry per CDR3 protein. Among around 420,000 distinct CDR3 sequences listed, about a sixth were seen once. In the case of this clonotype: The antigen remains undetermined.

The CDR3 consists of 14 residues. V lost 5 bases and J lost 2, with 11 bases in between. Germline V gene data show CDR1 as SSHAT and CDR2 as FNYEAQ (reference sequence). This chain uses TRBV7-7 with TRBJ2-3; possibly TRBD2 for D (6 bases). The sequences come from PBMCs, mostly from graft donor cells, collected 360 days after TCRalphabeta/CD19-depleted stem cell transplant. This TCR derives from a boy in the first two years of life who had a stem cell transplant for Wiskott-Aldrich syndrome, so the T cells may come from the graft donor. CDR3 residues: CASSRGSSTDTQYF. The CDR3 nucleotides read TGTGCCAGCAGCCGGGGGAGTTCCACAGATACGCAGTATTTT. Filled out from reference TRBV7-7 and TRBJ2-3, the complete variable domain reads GAGVSQSPRYKVTKRGQDVTLRCDPISSHATLYWYQQALGQGPEFLTYFNYEAQPDKSGLPSDRFSAERPEGSISTLTIQRTEQRDSAMYRCASSRGSSTDTQYFGPGTRLTVL.